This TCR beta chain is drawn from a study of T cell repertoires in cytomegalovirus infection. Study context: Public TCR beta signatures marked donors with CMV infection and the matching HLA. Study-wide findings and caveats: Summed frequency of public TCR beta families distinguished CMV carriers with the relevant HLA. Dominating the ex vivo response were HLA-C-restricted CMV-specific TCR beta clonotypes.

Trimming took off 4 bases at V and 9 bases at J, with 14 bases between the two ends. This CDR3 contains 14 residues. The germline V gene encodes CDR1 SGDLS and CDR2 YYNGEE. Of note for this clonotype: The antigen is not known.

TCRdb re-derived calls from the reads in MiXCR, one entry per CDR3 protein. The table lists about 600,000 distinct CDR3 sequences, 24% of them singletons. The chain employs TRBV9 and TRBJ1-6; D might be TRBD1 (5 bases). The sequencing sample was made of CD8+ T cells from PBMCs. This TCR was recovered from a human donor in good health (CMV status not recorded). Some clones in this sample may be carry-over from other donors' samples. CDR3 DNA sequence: TGTGCCAGCAGCCCACCAGCGAGGGGTTCACCCCTCCACTTT. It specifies CASSPPARGSPLHF.